What follows are 16 T cell receptor beta chains derived from one specimen sequenced in a study of Graves' ophthalmopathy and Graves' hyperthyroidism. For repertoire sequencing, the TCR beta CDR3 regions were amplified from RNA transcripts. The first-round RT-PCR employed HTBI primers together with the Qiagen OneStep RT-PCR kit. A multiplex PCR was then performed as the second round. TCRdb reanalysed the multiplex PCR reads using MiXCR and keeps one entry per CDR3 protein. This sample carries 450,000 or so distinct CDR3 sequences, approximately 15% of them seen once, and the ten largest clones take more than 8.5%. Material for sequencing was blood. These receptors all come from a woman aged 25 to 45 with Graves' ophthalmopathy.

Many counts were recorded for this clonotype. The genes are TRBV7-9 and TRBJ2-2; D is unresolved. The CDR3 runs to 12 residues. Germline CDR1 is SEHNR and CDR2 is FQNEAQ (reference sequence). V lost 4 bases to trimming and J lost 3 bases, with 3 bases between them. The CDR3 DNA is TGTGCCAGCAGCTCTGACACCGGGGAGCTGTTTTTT. Its translation is CASSSDTGELFF. The whole variable domain, remainder taken from reference TRBV7-9 and TRBJ2-2, is DTGVSQNPRHKITKRGQNVTFRCDPISEHNRLYWYRQTLGQGPEFLTYFQNEAQLEKSRLLSDRFSAERPKGSFSTLEIQRTEQGDSAMYLCASSSDTGELFFGEGSRLTVL.

Ten or more counts support this clonotype. The V gene is TRBV27, the J gene TRBJ2-5, with D tentatively TRBD1 or TRBD2 (5 bases each). Germline CDR1 MNHEY, CDR2 SMNVEV (reference sequence). The CDR3 has 13 amino acids. V was pared by 6 bases and J by 6 bases, with 14 bases between. The CDR3 region is CASSPLGEQTQYF. The CDR3 nucleotides read TGTGCCAGCAGCCCCCTGGGGGAACAGACCCAGTACTTC.

This clonotype was seen many times. This CDR3 reads CASSGQGAGQPQHF. CDR3 DNA sequence: TGTGCCAGCAGTGGACAGGGGGCGGGTCAGCCCCAGCATTTT. The chain links TRBV2 to TRBJ1-5; the match to TRBD1 covers 10 bases. The CDR3 spans 14 residues. J lost 6 bases, V lost 4 bases, and 3 bases had no gene match. Germline assignment: CDR1 SNHLY and CDR2 FYNNEI.

This chain uses TRBV24-1 with TRBJ2-5; D uncertain. Deletions cut 4 bases from V and 0 bases from J, with 11 bases between. CDR3 length equals 15 residues. Germline V gene sequence: CDR1 KGHDR, CDR2 SFDVKD. CDR3 amino acids: CATSDILGNQETQYF. DNA for the CDR3: TGTGCCACCAGTGACATCCTAGGGAACCAAGAGACCCAGTACTTC.

This clonotype was seen ten or more times. The rearrangement links TRBV6-5 to TRBJ2-7; D unresolved. The CDR3 is 13 amino acids. V lost 3 bases and J 2 bases, leaving 8 bases between the germline ends. Germline CDR1 and CDR2: MNHEY and SVGAGI. CDR3 nucleotide sequence: TGTGCCAGCAGTTATCCGGTTGCCTACGAGCAGTACTTC. It is translated as CASSYPVAYEQYF.

This clonotype was detected ten times or more. The CDR3 sequence is CASSALMDAPEAFF. In DNA, the CDR3 is TGTGCCAGCAGCGCTCTTATGGACGCCCCTGAAGCTTTCTTT. The chain combines TRBV7-9 with TRBJ1-1; D gene ambiguous. The germline gives CDR1 SEHNR, CDR2 FQNEAQ (reference sequence). Trimming cost V 5 bases and J 6 bases, with 16 bases left between them. The CDR3 contains 14 residues.

As concerns this clonotype: A junction boundary mismatches the germline segment, possibly from a read error. This chain joins TRBV12-3 or TRBV12-4 and TRBJ2-5; no definite D call. The CDR3 extends over 12 amino acids. DNA of the CDR3: TGTGCCTGCAGTTCTGTTCGGGAGACCCAGTACTTC. Amino acid sequence: CACSSVRETQYF.

V is TRBV29-1 and J is TRBJ1-1; D ambiguous. Trimming cost V 5 bases and J 4 bases, with 11 bases left between them. CDR3 length equals 12 residues. Germline-derived CDR1 and CDR2 are SQVTM and ANQGSEA. The CDR3 nucleotides are TGCAGCGTTCGGGTTTTGGGCACTGAAGCTTTCTTT. It is translated as CSVRVLGTEAFF.

There are many counts of this clonotype. This chain connects TRBV5-1 to TRBJ1-1, with TRBD1 matching over 12 bases. Unmatched junction bases numbered 8, after V lost 3 bases and J lost 2 bases. Germline CDR1 SGHRS, CDR2 YFSETQ. This CDR3 is 17 amino acids long. The CDR3 region is CASSSNRDRGRNTEAFF. In DNA form, the CDR3 reads TGCGCCAGCAGCTCGAACCGGGACAGGGGGCGCAACACTGAAGCTTTCTTT.

There are many counts of this clonotype. This rearrangement joins TRBV27 to TRBJ1-2, with 10 bases identical to TRBD1. Germline V gene sequence: CDR1 MNHEY, CDR2 SMNVEV (reference sequence). V shed 5 bases, J shed 2 bases, and the junction held 5 bases outside the gene matches. There are 15 residues in the CDR3. The CDR3 spells CASSPRQGANYGYTF. The CDR3 DNA is TGTGCCAGCAGTCCGCGACAGGGGGCGAACTATGGCTACACCTTC.

The genes are TRBV19 and TRBJ2-7; weak D call: TRBD2 (5 bases). The V and J ends lost 2 bases and 0 bases respectively, with 11 bases between them. Germline loops: CDR1 LNHDA, CDR2 SQIVND (reference sequence). The CDR3 length is 15 residues. CDR3 DNA sequence: TGTGCCAGTAGTATAAGCGGCAGCGGCTCCTACGAGCAGTACTTC. Protein: CASSISGSGSYEQYF.

This clonotype was seen many times. V is TRBV2 and J is TRBJ1-6; D unclear. The CDR3 sequence is 11 residues long. V lost 4 bases and J lost 12, with 7 bases in between. CDR1 SNHLY and CDR2 FYNNEI come from the germline V gene. CDR3 bases: TGTGCCAGCAGTGTGGGTTTACCCCTCCACTTT. As protein: CASSVGLPLHF.

This clonotype was recorded at least ten times. The gene calls are TRBV7-9 and TRBJ2-7; weak D call: TRBD1 (6 bases). Germline assignment: CDR1 SEHNR and CDR2 FQNEAQ (reference sequence). CDR3 size: 12 residues. V lost 5 bases to trimming and J lost 7 bases, with 12 bases between them. In DNA form, the CDR3 reads TGTGCCAGCAGCCAAACAGGGAGAGAGCAGTACTTC. Protein product: CASSQTGREQYF.

This clonotype occurred many times. This chain links TRBV11-2 with TRBJ2-5; 16 bases align to TRBD2. V shed 1 base, J shed 5 bases, and the junction held 7 bases outside the gene matches. Looked up from germline, CDR1 is SGHAT and CDR2 is FQNNGV. This CDR3 has 18 residues. The CDR3 is CASSLVAGTSGGAETQYF. The DNA for the CDR3 is TGTGCCAGCAGCTTAGTTGCCGGGACTAGCGGGGGGGCGGAGACCCAGTACTTC.

At least ten counts were recorded for this clonotype. This chain links TRBV11-1 with TRBJ1-1, with D maybe TRBD1 (6 bases). The germline CDR1 and CDR2 sequences are SGHAT and FQDESV (reference sequence). V was cut by 5 bases and J by 7 bases, with 26 bases left in between. The CDR3 extends over 17 amino acids. The CDR3 coding sequence is TGTGCCAGCAGCCCGATAGGGACACCCGAGGGACGGGGTGAAGCTTTCTTT. This translates into CASSPIGTPEGRGEAFF.

This clonotype was recorded many times. The V gene is TRBV11-3, the J gene TRBJ2-2; 8 nucleotides align to TRBD2. Germline CDR1 is SGHNT and CDR2 is YENEEA. The V gene end was trimmed by 4 bases and the J gene end by 2 bases; junction bases not matched to a gene: 15. This CDR3 spans 19 amino acids. This CDR3 reads CASSSSFVVAGNNTGELFF. The DNA for the CDR3 is TGTGCCAGCAGCTCCTCCTTTGTCGTAGCGGGGAATAACACCGGGGAGCTGTTTTTT.